One and the same sample provided the 20 T cell receptor beta chains below, sequenced in a study of beta chain features in type 1 diabetes. Points from the study as a whole: Moderate but significant shortening of TCRB CDR3s was recorded in all four CD4+ subsets from Type 1 diabetes patients.

The isolated RNA, all of it, was reverse transcribed, so expressed TCRB transcripts were what got sequenced. Method: immunoSEQ multiplex PCR; TCRdb's copy keeps in-frame clones and lacks some. The data hold some 160,000 clones, with just over 8% observed a single time. These receptors have no identified antigens. Specimen: central memory CD4+ T cells from blood. The receptors here all came from a woman under 30 with type 1 diabetes.

This clone was observed a handful of times. V gene TRBV19 combines with J gene TRBJ2-7; the match to TRBD2 covers 7 bases. The CDR3 is 14 residues long. Germline V gives CDR1 LNHDA, CDR2 SQIVND (reference sequence). V shed 6 bases and J 1 base; nucleotides not matched to a gene: 6. CDR3 loop: CASSRSGKSYEQYF. The DNA of the CDR3 is TGTGCCAGTAGCCGAAGCGGGAAATCCTACGAGCAGTACTTC.

This clone turned up a few times. This chain joins TRBV29-1 and TRBJ2-7; 7 positions agree with TRBD2. Trimming at V came to 4 bases and at J to 0 bases, leaving 6 bases not matched to a gene. The germline V gene encodes CDR1 SQVTM and CDR2 ANQGSEA. The CDR3 totals 14 residues. The CDR3 DNA is TGCAGCGTTGTGACAGCGGGGTCCTCCTACGAGCAGTACTTC. Amino acid sequence: CSVVTAGSSYEQYF.

Worth noting for this clone: This specimen includes other DNA sequences encoding the same CDR3. The chain couples TRBV7-2 to TRBJ2-6, with D possibly being TRBD2 (5 bases). The CDR3 covers 16 residues. Trimming left V 0 bases short and J 0 bases short, with 6 bases between. Germline V gives CDR1 SGHTA, CDR2 FQGNSA. Here the CDR3 DNA reads TGTGCCAGCAGCTTAGCTGGAGGCTCTGGGGCCAACGTCCTGACTTTC. Its translation is CASSLAGGSGANVLTF.

The J gene is TRBJ2-1, the V gene TRBV2, with 9 bases that match TRBD1. Looked up from germline, CDR1 is SNHLY and CDR2 is FYNNEI. With V trimmed by 6 bases and J by 5 bases, 8 bases remained unmatched. The CDR3 is made up of 15 amino acids. CDR3 in amino acids: CASRADRGAHNEQFF. For the CDR3, the DNA is TGTGCCAGCAGGGCGGACAGGGGCGCCCACAATGAGCAGTTCTTC.

In its sample, this clone was seen a few times. The chain links TRBV5-6 to TRBJ2-7; 8 nucleotides align to TRBD2. The V segment lost 9 bases and the J segment 7 bases; nucleotides outside the gene matches: 12. The germline CDR1 and CDR2 sequences are SGHDT and YYEEEE. The CDR3 has 13 residues. The CDR3 sequence is CATRTGGGQEQYF. The CDR3 nucleotides are TGTGCCACCAGAACGGGAGGGGGACAAGAGCAGTACTTC.

The chain joins TRBV5-4 to TRBJ1-1, with D possibly being TRBD1 (6 bases). Germline assignment: CDR1 SGHNT and CDR2 YYREEE (reference sequence). V shed 0 bases and J shed 1 base, with 7 bases lying between them. This CDR3 contains 14 residues. In DNA, the CDR3 is TGTGCCAGCAGCTTGGCGGACAGGAACACTGAAGCTTTCTTT. Amino acids: CASSLADRNTEAFF. Full variable domain (rest looked up from reference TRBV5-4 and TRBJ1-1): ETGVTQSPTHLIKTRGQQVTLRCSSQSGHNTVSWYQQALGQGPQFIFQYYREEENGRGNFPPRFSGLQFPNYSSELNVNALELDDSALYLCASSLADRNTEAFFGQGTRLTVV.

The rearrangement uses TRBV27 and TRBJ1-2; 7 bases are a match to TRBD1. The CDR3 covers 12 residues. The V gene's germline CDR1 is MNHEY and CDR2 SMNVEV (reference sequence). J lost 8 bases, V lost 5 bases, and 5 bases had no gene match. CDR3 protein: CASSTGARGYTF. The CDR3 nucleotides read TGTGCCAGCAGTACAGGGGCTCGGGGCTACACCTTC.

The table lists this clone with a few counts. The chain is built from TRBV19 and TRBJ2-5; a weak D match, TRBD1 (5 bases). Per the germline V gene, CDR1 is LNHDA and CDR2 is SQIVND (reference sequence). V lost 3 bases, J lost 5 bases, and 13 bases lay in between. This CDR3 has 14 residues. The CDR3 DNA sequence: TGTGCCAGTAGTATCCAGGGCGCAGGCGAGACCCAGTACTTC. It specifies CASSIQGAGETQYF.

The chain carries TRBV7-8 and TRBJ2-3; 8 bases fit TRBD2. Germline CDR1 and CDR2: SGHVS and FQNEAQ. V shed 7 bases and J 1 base; nucleotides not matched to a gene: 7. The CDR3 spans 15 residues. The CDR3 loop is CASTILAVGTDTQYF. The CDR3 region has the DNA TGTGCCAGCACCATACTAGCGGTGGGCACAGATACGCAGTATTTT.

This rearrangement joins TRBV7-2 to TRBJ2-5; TRBD1 matches at 7 bases. The V segment lost 5 bases and the J segment 3 bases; nucleotides outside the gene matches: 6. The CDR3 has 14 amino acids. CDR1 and CDR2 (germline): SGHTA, FQGNSA. DNA for the CDR3: TGTGCCAGCAGCGAGACAGGGTCCAAAGAGACCCAGTACTTC. As protein: CASSETGSKETQYF.

The chain couples TRBV11-2 to TRBJ2-3; D might be TRBD1 (6 bases). The CDR3 has 18 amino acids. In germline, CDR1 is SGHAT, CDR2 FQNNGV. Deletions cut 2 bases from V and 0 bases from J, with 18 bases between. The CDR3 protein is CASSLSNIGDTSTDTQYF. The CDR3, as DNA: TGTGCCAGCAGCTTATCCAACATTGGGGACACGAGCACAGATACGCAGTATTTT.

This clone was picked up many times. The chain links TRBV10-3 to TRBJ1-6; D is uncertain. The length of the CDR3 is 14 residues. Looked up from germline, CDR1 is ENHRY and CDR2 is SYGVKD. The V end lost 3 bases, the J end lost 9 bases, and 12 bases lay between the germline ends. The CDR3 region is CAISDNGVTSPLHF. The DNA for the CDR3 is TGTGCCATCAGTGACAACGGGGTAACTTCACCCCTCCACTTT.

The chain carries TRBV7-2 and TRBJ2-1, with 10 nucleotides matching TRBD2. The CDR3 runs 16 residues. The germline CDR1 and CDR2 sequences are SGHTA and FQGNSA. With V trimmed by 5 bases and J by 7 bases, 11 bases remained unmatched. As DNA, the CDR3 is TGTGCCAGCAGCCAAGATTGGGGACTAGCGATAAATGAGCAGTTCTTC. Protein: CASSQDWGLAINEQFF.

This clone has only a few counts. The genes are TRBV28 and TRBJ2-5; 9 nucleotides line up with TRBD1. CDR1 and CDR2 (germline): MDHEN, SYDVKM. Losses at the gene ends were 2 bases for V and 3 bases for J; bases not matched to a gene: 4. There are 15 residues in the CDR3. This chain's CDR3 is CASSLGRQGEETQYF. For the CDR3, the DNA is TGTGCCAGCAGTTTAGGGCGACAGGGGGAAGAGACCCAGTACTTC.

This clone was counted only a few times. This chain connects TRBV20-1 to TRBJ2-7; D is perhaps TRBD2 (6 bases). Germline lookup yields CDR1 DFQATT and CDR2 SNEGSKA (reference sequence). Trimming left V 6 bases short and J 4 bases short, with 10 bases between. The CDR3 runs to 11 residues. The DNA of the CDR3 is TGCAGTGCCCAGGGAGGTTACGAGCAGTACTTC. This translates into CSAQGGYEQYF.

The chain links TRBV7-2 to TRBJ2-2; 7 bases line up with TRBD2. In germline, CDR1 is SGHTA, CDR2 FQGNSA. V trimming: 7 bases; J trimming: 4 bases; junction bases outside the gene matches: 6. The CDR3 has 14 residues. CDR3 loop: CASMRESLTGELFF. For the CDR3, the DNA is TGTGCCAGCATGCGGGAGAGTCTCACCGGGGAGCTGTTTTTT.

This clone was observed a few times. CDR3 nucleotide sequence: TGTGCCGTGAGAGGCAGGGTTGGCTACGAGCAGTACTTC. Its protein product is CAVRGRVGYEQYF. The rearrangement uses TRBV6-5 and TRBJ2-7; perhaps TRBD1 as D (5 bases). CDR1 and CDR2 from the germline V gene are MNHEY and SVGAGI. CDR3 length equals 13 residues. V was shortened by 11 bases and J by 3 bases, with 17 bases between the two germline ends.

V and J are TRBV28 and TRBJ1-1; 8 bases fit TRBD1. The junction had 10 bases not matched to a gene; V was cut back by 5 bases and J by 5 bases. The CDR3 totals 15 residues. Germline loops: CDR1 MDHEN, CDR2 SYDVKM. The CDR3 region has the DNA TGTGCCAGCAGTCCTCTCTTGACAGGGGAAACTGAAGCTTTCTTT. This codes for CASSPLLTGETEAFF.

The J gene is TRBJ2-1, the V gene TRBV7-3, with 7 bases fitting TRBD2. This CDR3 has 17 amino acids. The germline V gene encodes CDR1 SGHTA and CDR2 FQGTGA. V lost 5 bases and J lost 12; bases outside the gene matches: 22. The CDR3 loop is CASSPSTGRAGSLWQFF. The CDR3 region has the DNA TGTGCCAGCAGCCCGAGTACGGGGAGGGCAGGCTCTCTCTGGCAGTTCTTC. The whole variable domain, filled in from reference TRBV7-3 and TRBJ2-1, reads GAGVSQTPSNKVTEKGKYVELRCDPISGHTALYWYRQSLGQGPEFLIYFQGTGAADDSGLPNDRFFAVRPEGSVSTLKIQRTERGDSAVYLCASSPSTGRAGSLWQFFGPGTRLTVL.

In this sample, this clone turned up a few times. The CDR3, as DNA: TGTGCCAGCAGCTTAGTAGCGGAAAGCTCCTACGAGCAGTACTTC. Protein: CASSLVAESSYEQYF. This sequence joins TRBV7-2 and TRBJ2-7; TRBD2 is a possible D gene (6 bases). V was pared by 1 base and J by 0 bases, with 10 bases between. Germline V gives CDR1 SGHTA, CDR2 FQGNSA. CDR3 size: 15 residues.